This note documents a single TCR beta chain sequence. Its antigen is still unknown. CDR1 and CDR2 from the germline V gene are SGHKS and YYEKEE (reference sequence). The CDR3 is 14 amino acids. J gave up 11 bases and V 4 bases, and 13 bases lay outside the gene matches. A J-beta primer mix and a sample-barcoded 5' primer were used in a second PCR of roughly 6 to 11 cycles. TCRdb called the 5' RACE reads again in MiXCR, with one record for every CDR3 protein. The profile shows some 1.5 million distinct CDR3 sequences, roughly 27% of them singletons. The sample belongs to a study of blood T cells in healthy people across ages. In terms of origin and age, donors were healthy Caucasian individuals from Russia aged about 6 to 90. In each sample, at least 7 million PBMCs were isolated. Per sample, extraction of total RNA gave at least 6 micrograms in every case. Study observations and caveats: Any changes in expanded clonotypes were possibly confounded, as donor CMV status remained unknown.

V usage is TRBV5-5 and J usage is TRBJ2-5; TRBD2 aligns across 8 bases. Sequencing was done on a sample of blood. The TCR comes from a woman in her thirties in good health. For the CDR3, the DNA is TGTGCCAGCAGCCCCGGGACCCCCGGGAGGGAGCAGTACTTC. Translated, it gives CASSPGTPGREQYF.